The TCR beta chain under discussion was sequenced for a study of CD8 T cells in Susac syndrome. Study-level results: As acknowledged by the study, its TCR sequencing and HLA analysis included a relatively small number of individuals. In Susac syndrome, the CD4+ T cell repertoires did not show clonal expansion.

The CDR3 consists of 15 residues. Germline V gene lookup returns CDR1 KGHSH and CDR2 LQKENI. The ends were cut back, 4 bases at V and 3 bases at J, with 15 bases in the middle. To note about this clonotype: Its cognate antigen is unknown.

With random hexamers, roughly 0.45 to 1 ug RNA was reverse transcribed. MiXCR, run by TCRdb on the immunoSEQ multiplex PCR reads, gives a single entry per CDR3 protein. The sample consists of about 120,000 distinct CDR3 sequences, under 96% of them appearing once. The specimen was CD4+ T cells from PBMCs. The clonotype comes from a human donor with Susac syndrome. The chain carries TRBV18 and TRBJ1-2; D gene uncertain. This CDR3 is CASSRQPIADYGYTF. Here the CDR3 DNA reads TGTGCCAGCTCACGGCAGCCTATAGCCGACTATGGCTACACCTTC.